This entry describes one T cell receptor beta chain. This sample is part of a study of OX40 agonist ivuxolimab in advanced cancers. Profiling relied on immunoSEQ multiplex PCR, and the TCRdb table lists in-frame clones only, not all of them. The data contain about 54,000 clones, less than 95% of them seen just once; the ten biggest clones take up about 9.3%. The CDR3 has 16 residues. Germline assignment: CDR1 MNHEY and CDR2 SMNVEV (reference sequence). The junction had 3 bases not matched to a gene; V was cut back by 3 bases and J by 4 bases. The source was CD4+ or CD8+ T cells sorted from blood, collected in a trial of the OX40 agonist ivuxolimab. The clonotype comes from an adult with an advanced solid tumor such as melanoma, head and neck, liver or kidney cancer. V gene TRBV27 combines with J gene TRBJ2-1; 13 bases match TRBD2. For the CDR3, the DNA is TGTGCCAGCAGTTTGATACTAGCGGGAGGGTACAATGAGCAGTTCTTC. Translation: CASSLILAGGYNEQFF.